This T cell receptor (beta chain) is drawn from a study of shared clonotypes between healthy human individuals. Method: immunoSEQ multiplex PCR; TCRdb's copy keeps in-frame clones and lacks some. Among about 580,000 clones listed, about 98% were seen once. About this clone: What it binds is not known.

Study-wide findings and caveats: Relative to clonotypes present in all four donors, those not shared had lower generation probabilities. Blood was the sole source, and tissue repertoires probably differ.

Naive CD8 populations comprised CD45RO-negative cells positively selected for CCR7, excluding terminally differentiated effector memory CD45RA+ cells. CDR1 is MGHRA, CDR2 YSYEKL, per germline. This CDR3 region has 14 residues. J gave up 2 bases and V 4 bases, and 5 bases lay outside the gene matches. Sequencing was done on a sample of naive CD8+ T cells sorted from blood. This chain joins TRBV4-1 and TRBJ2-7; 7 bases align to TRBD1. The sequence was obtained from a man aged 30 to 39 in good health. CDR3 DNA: TGCGCCAGCAGCCCGAAGGGGGCCACCTACGAGCAGTACTTC. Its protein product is CASSPKGATYEQYF.